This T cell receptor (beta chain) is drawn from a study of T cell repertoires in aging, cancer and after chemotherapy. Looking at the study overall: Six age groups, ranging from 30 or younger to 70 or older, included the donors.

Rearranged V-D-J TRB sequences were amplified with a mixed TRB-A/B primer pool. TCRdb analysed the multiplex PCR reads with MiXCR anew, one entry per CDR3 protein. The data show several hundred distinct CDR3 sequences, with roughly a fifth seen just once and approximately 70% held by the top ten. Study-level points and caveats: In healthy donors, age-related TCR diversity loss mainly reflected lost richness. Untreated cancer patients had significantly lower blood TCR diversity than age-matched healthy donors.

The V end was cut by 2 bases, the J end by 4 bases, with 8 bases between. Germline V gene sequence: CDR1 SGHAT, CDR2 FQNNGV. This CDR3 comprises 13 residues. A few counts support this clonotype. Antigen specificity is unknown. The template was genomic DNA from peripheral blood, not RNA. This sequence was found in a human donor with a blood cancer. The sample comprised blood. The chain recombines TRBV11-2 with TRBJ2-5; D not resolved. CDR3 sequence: CASSLRYPETQYF. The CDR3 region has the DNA TGTGCCAGCAGCTTAAGGTATCCAGAGACCCAGTACTTC.